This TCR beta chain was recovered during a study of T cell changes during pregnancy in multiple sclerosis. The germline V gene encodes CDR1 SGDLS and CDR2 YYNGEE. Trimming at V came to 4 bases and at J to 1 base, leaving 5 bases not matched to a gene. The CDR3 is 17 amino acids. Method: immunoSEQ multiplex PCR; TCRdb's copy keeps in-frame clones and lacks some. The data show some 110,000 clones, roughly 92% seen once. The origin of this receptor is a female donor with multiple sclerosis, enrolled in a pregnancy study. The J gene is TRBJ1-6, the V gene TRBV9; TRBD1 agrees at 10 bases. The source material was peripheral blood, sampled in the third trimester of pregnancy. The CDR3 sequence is CASSPRQGASYNSPLHF. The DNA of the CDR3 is TGTGCCAGCAGCCCGAGACAGGGGGCTTCCTATAATTCACCCCTCCACTTT.